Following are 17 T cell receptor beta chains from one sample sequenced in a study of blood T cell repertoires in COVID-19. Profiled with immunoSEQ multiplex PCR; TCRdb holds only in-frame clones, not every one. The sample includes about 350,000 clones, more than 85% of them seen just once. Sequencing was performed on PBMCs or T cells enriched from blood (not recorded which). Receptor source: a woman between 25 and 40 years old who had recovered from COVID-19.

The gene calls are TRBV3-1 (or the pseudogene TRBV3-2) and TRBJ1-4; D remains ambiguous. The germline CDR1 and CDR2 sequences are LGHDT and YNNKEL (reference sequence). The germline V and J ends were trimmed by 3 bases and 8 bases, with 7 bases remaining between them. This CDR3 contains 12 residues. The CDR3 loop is CASSQPREKLFF. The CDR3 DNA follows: TGTGCCAGCAGCCAGCCGCGGGAAAAACTGTTTTTT.

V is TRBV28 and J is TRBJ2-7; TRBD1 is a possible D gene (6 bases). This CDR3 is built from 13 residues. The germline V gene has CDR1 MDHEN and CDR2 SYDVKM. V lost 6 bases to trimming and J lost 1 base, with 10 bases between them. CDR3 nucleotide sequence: TGTGCCAGCAGACAGGGTTCTTCCTACGAGCAGTACTTC. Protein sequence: CASRQGSSYEQYF.

The CDR3 nucleotides are TGCGCCAGCAAGGTCGGGGGGGGAGCCGGGGCCAACGTCCTGACTTTC. It translates to CASKVGGGAGANVLTF. The chain joins TRBV5-1 to TRBJ2-6; TRBD2 matches at 8 bases. Germline CDR1 and CDR2: SGHRS and YFSETQ. The CDR3 consists of 16 residues. V was clipped by 6 bases and J by 4 bases; unmatched bases: 9.

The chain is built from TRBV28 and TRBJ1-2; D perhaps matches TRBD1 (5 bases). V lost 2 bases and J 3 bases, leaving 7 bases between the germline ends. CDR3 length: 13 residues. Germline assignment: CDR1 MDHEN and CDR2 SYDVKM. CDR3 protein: CASSLRGDYGYTF. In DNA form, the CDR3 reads TGTGCCAGCAGTTTAAGGGGTGACTATGGCTACACCTTC.

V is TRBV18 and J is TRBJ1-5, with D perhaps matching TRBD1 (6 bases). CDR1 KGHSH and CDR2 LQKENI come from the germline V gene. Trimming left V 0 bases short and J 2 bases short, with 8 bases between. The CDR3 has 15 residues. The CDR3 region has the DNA TGTGCCAGCTCACCACCACAGGGAGGCAATCAGCCCCAGCATTTT. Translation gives CASSPPQGGNQPQHF.

Here the CDR3 DNA reads TGTGCCAGCAGCTGGACTAGCGGGAGGGCCTCAGGAGAGACCCAGTACTTC. Protein: CASSWTSGRASGETQYF. The genes are TRBV5-5 and TRBJ2-5; 15 bases match TRBD2. This CDR3 has 17 residues. The junction had 7 bases not matched to a gene; V was cut back by 3 bases and J by 4 bases. Germline CDR1 SGHKS, CDR2 YYEKEE (reference sequence).

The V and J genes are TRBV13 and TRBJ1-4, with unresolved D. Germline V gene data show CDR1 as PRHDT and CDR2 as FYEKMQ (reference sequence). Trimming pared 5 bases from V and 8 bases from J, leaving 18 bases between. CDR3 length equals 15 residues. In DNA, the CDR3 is TGTGCCAGCAGCCTTGGACGGGAGGTAGGGGAAAAACTGTTTTTT. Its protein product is CASSLGREVGEKLFF.

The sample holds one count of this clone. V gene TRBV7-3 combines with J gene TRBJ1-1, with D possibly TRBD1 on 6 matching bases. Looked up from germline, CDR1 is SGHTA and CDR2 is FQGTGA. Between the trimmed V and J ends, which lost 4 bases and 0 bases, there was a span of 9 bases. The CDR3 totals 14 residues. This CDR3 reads CASSSTGLNTEAFF. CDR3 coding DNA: TGTGCCAGCAGCTCGACAGGCTTGAACACTGAAGCTTTCTTT.

CDR3 sequence (DNA): TGTGCCAGCACCCGGGGGGTACGGGGAAACAATCAGCCCCAGCATTTT. This translates into CASTRGVRGNNQPQHF. This rearrangement joins TRBV28 to TRBJ1-5; TRBD1 is a possible D gene (5 bases). Germline V gene data show CDR1 as MDHEN and CDR2 as SYDVKM. Trimming took 7 bases from V and 3 from J, leaving 19 bases between them. CDR3 length equals 16 residues.

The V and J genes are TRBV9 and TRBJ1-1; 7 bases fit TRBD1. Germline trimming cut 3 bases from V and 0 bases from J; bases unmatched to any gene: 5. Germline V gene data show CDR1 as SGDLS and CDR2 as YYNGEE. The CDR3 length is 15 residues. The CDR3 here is CASSASTGMNTEAFF. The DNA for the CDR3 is TGTGCCAGCAGCGCCTCGACAGGGATGAACACTGAAGCTTTCTTT. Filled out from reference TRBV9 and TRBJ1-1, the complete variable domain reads DSGVTQTPKHLITATGQRVTLRCSPRSGDLSVYWYQQSLDQGLQFLIQYYNGEERAKGNILERFSAQQFPDLHSELNLSSLELGDSALYFCASSASTGMNTEAFFGQGTRLTVV.

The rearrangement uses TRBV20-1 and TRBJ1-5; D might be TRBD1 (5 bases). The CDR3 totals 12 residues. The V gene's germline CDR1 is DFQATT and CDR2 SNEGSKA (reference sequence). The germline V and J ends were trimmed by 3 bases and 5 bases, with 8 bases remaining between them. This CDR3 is CSASGQYQPQHF. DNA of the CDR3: TGCAGTGCTAGTGGACAATATCAGCCCCAGCATTTT.

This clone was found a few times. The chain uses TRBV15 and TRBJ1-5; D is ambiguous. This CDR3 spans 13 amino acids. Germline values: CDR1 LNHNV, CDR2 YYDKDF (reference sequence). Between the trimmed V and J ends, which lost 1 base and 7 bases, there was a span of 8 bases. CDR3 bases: TGTGCCACCAGCAGAGGGGCTCCACAGCCCCAGCATTTT. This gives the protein CATSRGAPQPQHF.

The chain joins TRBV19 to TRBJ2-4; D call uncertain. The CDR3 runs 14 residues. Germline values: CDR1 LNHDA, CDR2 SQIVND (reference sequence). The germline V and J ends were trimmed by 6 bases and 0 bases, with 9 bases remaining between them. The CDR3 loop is CASSWSLAKNIQYF. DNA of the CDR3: TGTGCCAGTAGCTGGAGCCTAGCCAAAAACATTCAGTACTTC. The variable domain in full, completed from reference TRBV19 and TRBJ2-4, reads DGGITQSPKYLFRKEGQNVTLSCEQNLNHDAMYWYRQDPGQGLRLIYYSQIVNDFQKGDIAEGYSVSREKKESFPLTVTSAQKNPTAFYLCASSWSLAKNIQYFGAGTRLSVL.

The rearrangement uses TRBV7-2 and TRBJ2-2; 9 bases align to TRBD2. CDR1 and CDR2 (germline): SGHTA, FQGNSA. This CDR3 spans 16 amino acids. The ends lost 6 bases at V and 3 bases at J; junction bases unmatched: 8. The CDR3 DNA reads TGTGCCAGCAGTCCGTATAGCGGGAGAGACACCGGGGAGCTGTTTTTT. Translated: CASSPYSGRDTGELFF. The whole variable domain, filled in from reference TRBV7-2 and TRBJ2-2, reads GAGVSQSPSNKVTEKGKDVELRCDPISGHTALYWYRQSLGQGLEFLIYFQGNSAPDKSGLPSDRFSAERTGGSVSTLTIQRTQQEDSAVYLCASSPYSGRDTGELFFGEGSRLTVL.

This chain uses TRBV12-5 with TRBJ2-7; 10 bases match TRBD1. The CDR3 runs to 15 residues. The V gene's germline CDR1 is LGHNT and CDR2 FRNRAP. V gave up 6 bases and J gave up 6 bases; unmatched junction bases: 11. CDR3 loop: CASGLTSGTGAEQYF. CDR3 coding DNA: TGTGCTAGTGGCCTTACCTCCGGGACAGGGGCCGAGCAGTACTTC.

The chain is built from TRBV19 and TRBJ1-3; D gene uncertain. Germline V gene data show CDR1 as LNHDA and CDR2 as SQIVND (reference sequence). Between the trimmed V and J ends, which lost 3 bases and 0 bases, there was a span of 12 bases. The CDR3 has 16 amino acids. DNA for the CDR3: TGTGCCAGTAGTATTCAACCGGTAGTCTCTGGAAACACCATATATTTT. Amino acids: CASSIQPVVSGNTIYF. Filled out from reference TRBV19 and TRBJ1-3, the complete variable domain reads DGGITQSPKYLFRKEGQNVTLSCEQNLNHDAMYWYRQDPGQGLRLIYYSQIVNDFQKGDIAEGYSVSREKKESFPLTVTSAQKNPTAFYLCASSIQPVVSGNTIYFGEGSWLTVV.

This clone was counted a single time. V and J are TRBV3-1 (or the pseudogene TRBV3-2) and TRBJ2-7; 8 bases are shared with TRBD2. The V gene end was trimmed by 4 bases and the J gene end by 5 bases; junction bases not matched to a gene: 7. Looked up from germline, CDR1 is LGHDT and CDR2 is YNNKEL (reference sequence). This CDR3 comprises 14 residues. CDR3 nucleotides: TGTGCCAGCAGCCCCCGGGGGGGGGACCACGAGCAGTACTTC. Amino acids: CASSPRGGDHEQYF.